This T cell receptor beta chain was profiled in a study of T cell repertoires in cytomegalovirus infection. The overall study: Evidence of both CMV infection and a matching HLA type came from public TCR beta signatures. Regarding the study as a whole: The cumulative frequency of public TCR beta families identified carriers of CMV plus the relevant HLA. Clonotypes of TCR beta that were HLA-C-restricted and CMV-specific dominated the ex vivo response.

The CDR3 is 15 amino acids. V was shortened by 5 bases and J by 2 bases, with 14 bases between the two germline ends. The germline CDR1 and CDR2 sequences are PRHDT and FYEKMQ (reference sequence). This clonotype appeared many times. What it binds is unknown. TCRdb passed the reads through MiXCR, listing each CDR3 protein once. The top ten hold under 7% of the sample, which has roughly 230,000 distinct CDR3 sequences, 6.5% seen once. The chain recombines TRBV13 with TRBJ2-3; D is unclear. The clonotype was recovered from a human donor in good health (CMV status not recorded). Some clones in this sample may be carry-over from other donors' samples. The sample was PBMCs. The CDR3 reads CASSLGVANTDTQYF. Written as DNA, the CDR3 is TGTGCCAGCAGCCTTGGAGTGGCTAACACAGATACGCAGTATTTT. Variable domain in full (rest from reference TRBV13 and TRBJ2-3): AAGVIQSPRHLIKEKRETATLKCYPIPRHDTVYWYQQGPGQDPQFLISFYEKMQSDKGSIPDRFSAQQFSDYHSELNMSSLELGDSALYFCASSLGVANTDTQYFGPGTRLTVL.